The source of this TCR beta chain is a study of PD-L1 blockade in urothelial cancer. Study results and caveats: Durable-benefit cases showed more tumor-associated blood clone expansion at 3 weeks.

With 2 bases clipped from V and 0 bases from J, the junction kept 8 bases outside the gene matches. The CDR3 spans 18 residues. Germline V gene sequence: CDR1 SEHNR, CDR2 FQNEAQ (reference sequence). A word on this clone: Its antigen is unknown.

Clones were read by immunoSEQ multiplex PCR, and TCRdb kept only the in-frame ones, dropping some. The sample includes roughly 63,000 clones, 81% of them seen just once. Time point defined: pretreatment peripheral blood. The origin of this receptor is a man aged 65 to 79 with urothelial cancer. This sample comprised PBMCs, obtained around atezolizumab (anti-PD-L1) treatment. The chain links TRBV7-9 to TRBJ2-3; 10 nucleotides align to TRBD2. CDR3 DNA sequence: TGTGCCAGCAGCTTACCGAACAGCGGGAGGGTCAGCACAGATACGCAGTATTTT. Translating gives CASSLPNSGRVSTDTQYF.